The next 3 T cell receptor beta chains were all read from a single sample in a study of cytomegalovirus exposure and HLA in healthy donors. The study ran its PCR with 60 Vbeta and 13 Jbeta primers. Produced via immunoSEQ multiplex PCR; TCRdb's table is partial and in-frame only. The table lists about 140,000 clones, 60% to 85% of them singletons. The sample was PBMCs. All receptors derive from a male donor in good health and CMV-seropositive.

As DNA, the CDR3 is TGTGCCAGCAGCCAGCGGACCTTTGGTGCAGAGACCCAGTACTTC. It is translated as CASSQRTFGAETQYF. The chain has TRBV7-9 and TRBJ2-5, with D perhaps TRBD2 (5 bases). The V end lost 5 bases, the J end lost 4 bases, and 17 bases lay between the germline ends. Germline lookup yields CDR1 SEHNR and CDR2 FQNEAQ (reference sequence). CDR3 length: 15 residues.

This clone was recorded once. The rearrangement uses TRBV10-3 and TRBJ2-3; maybe TRBD1 (7 bases). The CDR3 runs to 18 residues. V was clipped by 2 bases and J by 4 bases, with 22 bases between them. Per germline, CDR1 ENHRY and CDR2 SYGVKD. CDR3 sequence (DNA): TGTGCCATCAGTGAGCCCCAATCAGGGGGGAGGATGGCAGATACGCAGTATTTT. Its translation is CAISEPQSGGRMADTQYF.

The chain uses TRBV5-4 and TRBJ2-4; D may be TRBD2 (6 bases). The germline CDR1 and CDR2 sequences are SGHNT and YYREEE (reference sequence). This CDR3 has 13 residues. Trimming left V 4 bases short and J 7 bases short, with 12 bases between. The CDR3 DNA is TGTGCCAGCAGCCTGGACTACATTAACATTCAGTACTTC. It specifies CASSLDYINIQYF.